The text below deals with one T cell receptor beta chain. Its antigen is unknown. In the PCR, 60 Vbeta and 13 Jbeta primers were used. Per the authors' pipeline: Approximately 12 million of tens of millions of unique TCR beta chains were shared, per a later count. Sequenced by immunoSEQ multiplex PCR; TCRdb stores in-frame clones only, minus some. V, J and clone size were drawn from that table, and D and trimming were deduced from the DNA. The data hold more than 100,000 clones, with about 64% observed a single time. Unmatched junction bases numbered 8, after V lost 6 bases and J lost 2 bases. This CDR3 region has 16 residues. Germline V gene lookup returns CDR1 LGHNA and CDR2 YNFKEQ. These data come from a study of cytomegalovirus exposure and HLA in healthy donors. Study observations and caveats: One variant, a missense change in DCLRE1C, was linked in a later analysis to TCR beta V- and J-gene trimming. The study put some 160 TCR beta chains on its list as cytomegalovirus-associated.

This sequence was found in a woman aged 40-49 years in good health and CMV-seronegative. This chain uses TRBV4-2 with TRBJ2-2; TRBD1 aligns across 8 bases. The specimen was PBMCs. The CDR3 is CASSLQGARNTGELFF. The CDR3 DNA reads TGTGCCAGCAGTCTTCAGGGGGCGAGAAACACCGGGGAGCTGTTTTTT.